What follows are 5 T cell receptor beta chains derived from one specimen sequenced in a study of OX40 agonist ivuxolimab in advanced cancers. Libraries were prepared by immunoSEQ multiplex PCR; TCRdb keeps only in-frame clonotypes and omits some of them. In the table there are fewer than 40,000 clones, more than 60% of which are singletons. Specimen: CD4+ or CD8+ T cells sorted from blood, collected in a trial of the OX40 agonist ivuxolimab. The source of these receptors is an adult with an advanced solid tumor such as melanoma, head and neck, liver or kidney cancer.

The chain links TRBV10-1 to TRBJ2-3; 10 nucleotides agree with TRBD1. Germline V gives CDR1 WNHNN, CDR2 SYGVQD (reference sequence). Trimming removed 5 bases from V and 4 bases from J; junction bases left unmatched: 3. This CDR3 contains 14 residues. The CDR3 here is CASSRDRGADTQYF. CDR3 nucleotides: TGCGCCAGCAGTCGGGACAGGGGAGCAGATACGCAGTATTTT.

This clone was recorded only once. V is TRBV14 and J is TRBJ2-2; TRBD1 is a possible D gene (6 bases). Germline loops: CDR1 SGHDN, CDR2 FVKESK. Trimming removed 5 bases from V and 1 base from J, with 11 bases in between. The CDR3 spans 15 residues. The CDR3 DNA reads TGTGCCAGCAGCTGGGGGCAGGGGAACACCGGGGAGCTGTTTTTT. Protein product: CASSWGQGNTGELFF.

The chain employs TRBV7-2 and TRBJ2-3; D might be TRBD1 or TRBD2, each matching 5 bases. Trimming shortened V by 5 bases and J by 0 bases, and 12 bases separated the two germline ends. The CDR3 is made up of 15 amino acids. CDR1 is SGHTA and CDR2 is FQGNSA in the germline V gene. The CDR3 coding sequence is TGTGCCAGCAGCACATTTGGGACCAGCACAGATACGCAGTATTTT. Translation: CASSTFGTSTDTQYF.

The chain has TRBV27 and TRBJ2-1; D possibly corresponds to TRBD2 (5 bases). The CDR3 runs to 14 residues. Germline CDR1 and CDR2: MNHEY and SMNVEV (reference sequence). V dropped 5 bases and J dropped 0 bases, with 8 bases sitting between them. CDR3 sequence reads: CASSPGSSYNEQFF. Written as DNA, the CDR3 is TGTGCCAGCAGTCCGGGGAGCTCCTACAATGAGCAGTTCTTC.

J is TRBJ1-1 and V is TRBV18; maybe TRBD1 (5 bases). With 6 bases removed from V and 1 base from J, the gap between germline ends came to 9 bases. The CDR3 is 13 amino acids. CDR1 is KGHSH and CDR2 is LQKENI in the germline V gene. CDR3 nucleotides: TGTGCCAGCTCCCCCCAGGGGAACACTGAAGCTTTCTTT. This encodes CASSPQGNTEAFF. Supplemented by reference TRBV18 and TRBJ1-1, the full variable domain reads NAGVMQNPRHLVRRRGQEARLRCSPMKGHSHVYWYRQLPEEGLKFMVYLQKENIIDESGMPKERFSAEFPKEGPSILRIQQVVRGDSAAYFCASSPQGNTEAFFGQGTRLTVV.